Listed below are T cell receptor beta chains from one sample, sequenced in a study of persistence of HIV-infected CD4 T cells. The antigens of these receptors remain unknown. This table comes from immunoSEQ multiplex PCR, and its TCRdb copy is limited to in-frame clones, with some not included. The table lists tens of thousands of clones, roughly nine tenths of them singletons, with 0.47% in the top ten. Sequencing was performed on CD4+ T cells sorted from PBMCs after roughly 20-hour stimulation, taken from a patient who received antiretroviral therapy. Source of these receptors: an adult woman with HIV who was CMV-seropositive. Each CDR3 is given without its conserved first and last residue.

TRBV12-3/TRBV12-4,TRBJ2-7,ASSLDLGEQY
TRBV14,TRBJ1-1,ASSHSGGADTEAF
TRBV11-2,TRBJ2-3,ASSPGAYTDTQY
TRBV18,TRBJ2-1,ASSPRQGRNEQF
TRBV18,TRBJ1-1,ASSRIGTDSNTEAF
TRBV15,TRBJ1-5,ATSRDRVGGKSNQPQH
TRBV2,TRBJ1-6,ASKVRGDSPLH
TRBV30,TRBJ2-6,AWSRSSGANVLT
TRBV2,TRBJ2-4,ASTAVDIQY
TRBV5-1,TRBJ2-1,ASSPKEVTLYNEQF
TRBV21-1,TRBJ1-2,ASSSSPRQGAPGGYGYT
TRBV19,TRBJ1-1,ASNQRTPLFEAF
TRBV29-1,TRBJ1-2,SVGVGVEGYT
TRBV9,TRBJ2-3,ASSVRTSGGLGEDTQY
TRBV5-4,TRBJ2-7,ASSLPTGGTYEQY
TRBV6-1,TRBJ2-3,ASSEMASTDTQY
TRBV10-3,TRBJ2-1,AIGLPNEQF
TRBV24-1,TRBJ2-2,ATSADANTGELF
TRBV30,TRBJ1-5,AWNRQGGHQPQH
TRBV5-5,TRBJ1-1,ASSLEGHKNTEAF
TRBV30,TRBJ1-1,AFERNTEAF
TRBV3-1/TRBV3-2,TRBJ1-6,ASRLGWRSPLH
TRBV27,TRBJ1-2,ASSPSGGNYGYT
TRBV23-1,TRBJ2-2,ASSQWRGGKSGELF
TRBV5-6,TRBJ2-3,ASSLGLTTDTQY
TRBV10-1,TRBJ1-2,ASSESGGYGYT
TRBV9,TRBJ1-1,ASSERQGSEAF
TRBV12-5,TRBJ2-6,ASGLVHGANVLT
TRBV2,TRBJ1-1,ASMGPGRQGRNTEAF
TRBV4-2,TRBJ1-1,ASSQASGARNTEAF
TRBV28,TRBJ1-1,ASSQGGSGNTEAF
TRBV12-3/TRBV12-4,TRBJ2-2,ASSNRNTGELF
TRBV3-1/TRBV3-2,TRBJ1-4,ASSPGTGGYEKLF
TRBV7-8,TRBJ1-1,ASSHRDSHTEAF
TRBV19,TRBJ2-4,ASSYGGNIQY
TRBV5-1,TRBJ1-1,ASRPPIPNTEAF
TRBV27,TRBJ1-1,ASSLSEGAWSTEAF
TRBV6-5,TRBJ1-4,ASSYGRSNEKLF
TRBV14,TRBJ1-2,ASSPNQTPYGYT
TRBV19,TRBJ1-4,ASSASLGTGDEKLF
TRBV7-3,TRBJ1-2,ASSFDSRGYGYT
TRBV6-5,TRBJ2-5,AAEGSGVETQY
TRBV6-5,TRBJ1-1,ASSPNRGNTEAF
TRBV9,TRBJ1-1,ASSVGGQSTEAF
TRBV5-1,TRBJ1-1,ASSARGVSNTEAF